The 11 T cell receptor beta chains listed next were all sequenced from one sample in a study of T cell responses to AZD1222 COVID-19 vaccine. Clones were read by immunoSEQ multiplex PCR, and TCRdb kept only the in-frame ones, dropping some. The sample gives 150,000 to 190,000 clones, 90% of which show up once; less than 2% is in the top ten. The sample consisted of peripheral blood, taken on day 0 of AZD1222 vaccination. Every receptor here comes from an adult in good health.

This clone was detected a few times. The chain combines TRBV14 with TRBJ2-7; D is possibly TRBD1 or TRBD2 (5 bases each). CDR3 size: 15 residues. Trimming removed 3 bases at V and 5 bases at J, with 17 bases between. The germline gives CDR1 SGHDN, CDR2 FVKESK. In DNA, the CDR3 is TGTGCCAGCAGCCAGGGGGTTAGTCGGGGCGACGAGCAGTACTTC. It is translated as CASSQGVSRGDEQYF.

The CDR3 bases are TGTGCCAGCAGCTTAGCCGGGACAGAGGGCTACGAGCAGTACTTC. This encodes CASSLAGTEGYEQYF. The V and J genes are TRBV11-3 and TRBJ2-7, with 7 bases lining up with TRBD1. V lost 1 base and J lost 3; bases outside the gene matches: 6. The CDR3 totals 15 residues. The germline V gene encodes CDR1 SGHNT and CDR2 YENEEA.

This sequence joins TRBV7-2 and TRBJ2-3, with 9 nucleotides matching TRBD2. Germline CDR1 reads SGHTA; CDR2 reads FQGNSA. The CDR3 has 18 amino acids. With 1 base clipped from V and 6 bases from J, the junction kept 14 bases outside the gene matches. For the CDR3, the DNA is TGTGCCAGCAGCTTAGAGGGTTTTGTAGCGGGAGCCCCCGATACGCAGTATTTT. Translating it yields CASSLEGFVAGAPDTQYF.

The count of this clone is one. This chain uses TRBV28 with TRBJ2-1; 10 nucleotides agree with TRBD2. Germline V gene sequence: CDR1 MDHEN, CDR2 SYDVKM. V lost 1 base to trimming and J lost 4 bases; unmatched junction nucleotides: 4. CDR3 length: 16 residues. The chain's CDR3 is CASSLSASGSYNEQFF. CDR3 bases: TGTGCCAGCAGTTTATCGGCTAGCGGGAGTTACAATGAGCAGTTCTTC. Full variable domain (outside the CDR3, taken from reference TRBV28 and TRBJ2-1): DVKVTQSSRYLVKRTGEKVFLECVQDMDHENMFWYRQDPGLGLRLIYFSYDVKMKEKGDIPEGYSVSREKKERFSLILESASTNQTSMYLCASSLSASGSYNEQFFGPGTRLTVL.

The chain uses TRBV7-8 and TRBJ1-2; weak D call: TRBD1 (6 bases). Germline assignment: CDR1 SGHVS and CDR2 FQNEAQ. The CDR3 length is 14 residues. The V gene lost 5 bases and the J gene lost 8 bases, with 18 bases spanning the gap. As DNA, the CDR3 is TGTGCCAGCAGCCCGAGTTTGGACAGAAAGGGCTACACCTTC. It encodes CASSPSLDRKGYTF.

The chain uses TRBV12-3 or TRBV12-4 and TRBJ2-2; D is perhaps TRBD1 (5 bases). The length of the CDR3 is 13 residues. The V end was cut by 6 bases, the J end by 3 bases, with 8 bases between. The CDR3 DNA reads as TGTGCCAGCAGGTCGACAGACACCGGGGAGCTGTTTTTT. It is translated as CASRSTDTGELFF.

The chain is built from TRBV11-2 and TRBJ2-5, with 10 nucleotides matching TRBD2. With V trimmed by 1 base and J by 5 bases, 10 bases remained unmatched. The CDR3 sequence is 17 residues long. Germline loops: CDR1 SGHAT, CDR2 FQNNGV. The CDR3 loop is CASSLGVSGRTRETQYF. The CDR3 region has the DNA TGTGCCAGCAGCTTAGGGGTTAGCGGGAGGACCAGGGAGACCCAGTACTTC.

V and J are TRBV11-3 and TRBJ2-1; 8 nucleotides align to TRBD1. Per germline, CDR1 SGHNT and CDR2 YENEEA. This CDR3 has 15 residues. V lost 4 bases to trimming and J lost 5 bases; unmatched junction nucleotides: 7. For the CDR3, the DNA is TGTGCCAGCAGCTCGATGACAGGGGTTAACAATGAGCAGTTCTTC. Protein: CASSSMTGVNNEQFF. Drawing the rest from reference TRBV11-3 and TRBJ2-1, the complete variable domain is EAGVVQSPRYKIIEKKQPVAFWCNPISGHNTLYWYLQNLGQGPELLIRYENEEAVDDSQLPKDRFSAERLKGVDSTLKIQPAELGDSAVYLCASSSMTGVNNEQFFGPGTRLTVL.

This chain uses TRBV6-5 with TRBJ1-5; the D gene is possibly TRBD1 (6 bases). Looked up from germline, CDR1 is MNHEY and CDR2 is SVGAGI. V was pared by 5 bases and J by 1 base, with 9 bases between. CDR3 length: 14 residues. As DNA, the CDR3 is TGTGCCAGCAGTCAGGGGATGAGCAATCAGCCCCAGCATTTT. It yields the protein CASSQGMSNQPQHF.

This clone was recorded once. The chain couples TRBV19 to TRBJ2-1; D is possibly TRBD2 (7 bases). V lost 9 bases, J lost 6 bases, and 18 bases lay in between. Germline V lookup: CDR1 LNHDA, CDR2 SQIVND (reference sequence). This CDR3 is 14 amino acids long. CDR3 protein: CASKGGGLSNEQFF. The DNA for the CDR3 is TGTGCCAGCAAAGGGGGGGGACTAAGCAATGAGCAGTTCTTC.

V gene TRBV6-4 combines with J gene TRBJ2-1; D call uncertain. This CDR3 spans 14 amino acids. V lost 6 bases and J 1 base, leaving 10 bases between the germline ends. The germline V gene has CDR1 MRHNA and CDR2 SNTAGT. The CDR3 nucleotides read TGTGCCAGCAGCCCGACACTTTCCTACAATGAGCAGTTCTTC. It is translated as CASSPTLSYNEQFF.